These 16 T cell receptor beta chains originate from one sample sequenced in a study of blood T cell repertoires in COVID-19. Produced via immunoSEQ multiplex PCR; TCRdb's table is partial and in-frame only. This sample yields roughly 700,000 clones, of which just under 90% are seen a single time; under 0.3% belongs to the top ten. The source material was peripheral blood. All receptors come from a woman under 30 with acute or convalescent COVID-19.

This chain uses TRBV5-1 with TRBJ2-7; D gene ambiguous. Per germline, CDR1 SGHRS and CDR2 YFSETQ. The CDR3 has 14 residues. V lost 4 bases and J lost 1, with 12 bases in between. The CDR3 coding sequence is TGCGCCAGCAGCCTCCCCGACAATTCCTACGAGCAGTACTTC. This gives the protein CASSLPDNSYEQYF. Using reference TRBV5-1 and TRBJ2-7 for the parts outside the CDR3, the full variable domain is KAGVTQTPRYLIKTRGQQVTLSCSPISGHRSVSWYQQTPGQGLQFLFEYFSETQRNKGNFPGRFSGRQFSNSRSEMNVSTLELGDSALYLCASSLPDNSYEQYFGPGTRLTVT.

V and J are TRBV18 and TRBJ1-2; the match to TRBD1 covers 7 bases. With V trimmed by 2 bases and J by 6 bases, 6 bases remained unmatched. The V gene's germline CDR1 is KGHSH and CDR2 LQKENI. The CDR3 consists of 14 residues. The CDR3 protein is CASSPNRGIDGYTF. DNA for the CDR3: TGTGCCAGCTCACCAAACAGGGGTATAGATGGCTACACCTTC.

The rearrangement uses TRBV24-1 and TRBJ1-2; 9 bases match TRBD1. Per germline, CDR1 KGHDR and CDR2 SFDVKD. V gave up 4 bases and J gave up 8 bases; unmatched junction bases: 4. The CDR3 length is 13 residues. The DNA of the CDR3 is TGTGCCACCAGTGAGGGACAGGGCGGGGGCTACACCTTC. It codes for CATSEGQGGGYTF.

The chain carries TRBV28 and TRBJ1-3; 7 positions match TRBD1. In germline, CDR1 is MDHEN, CDR2 SYDVKM. The CDR3 runs 18 residues. V dropped 5 bases and J dropped 0; count of bases not matched to a gene: 13. The CDR3 bases are TGTGCCAGCAGTCCGATCGGACAGGCTGAGTACTCTGGAAACACCATATATTTT. Its protein is CASSPIGQAEYSGNTIYF.

V and J are TRBV5-6 and TRBJ2-3, with 14 nucleotides matching TRBD2. After removal of 3 bases from V and 0 bases from J, the junction contained 6 bases not matched to a gene. The CDR3 sequence is 18 residues long. Germline V gene sequence: CDR1 SGHDT, CDR2 YYEEEE. CDR3 sequence reads: CASSSGLAGGLSTDTQYF. The CDR3 bases are TGTGCCAGCAGCTCCGGACTAGCGGGAGGTCTTAGCACAGATACGCAGTATTTT.

This clone came up a few times. CDR3 amino acids: CASSEASGGAPYEQYF. CDR3 in DNA: TGTGCCAGCAGTGAAGCTAGCGGGGGGGCTCCTTACGAGCAGTACTTC. The chain recombines TRBV6-1 with TRBJ2-7, with TRBD2 matching 11 bases. The CDR3 contains 16 residues. The junction had 5 bases not matched to a gene; V was cut back by 0 bases and J by 4 bases. Per germline, CDR1 MNHNS and CDR2 SASEGT.

The chain recombines TRBV5-6 with TRBJ2-7; TRBD2 might be the D (5 bases). V was pared by 5 bases and J by 4 bases, with 7 bases between. The CDR3 consists of 11 residues. Per the germline V gene, CDR1 is SGHDT and CDR2 is YYEEEE. The CDR3 spells CASSKRYEQYF. The DNA of the CDR3 is TGTGCCAGCAGTAAGCGGTACGAGCAGTACTTC.

This chain uses TRBV19 with TRBJ1-2; 8 bases map to TRBD1. The germline CDR1 and CDR2 sequences are LNHDA and SQIVND (reference sequence). This CDR3 comprises 15 residues. The junction had 9 bases not matched to a gene; V was cut back by 4 bases and J by 5 bases. The CDR3 protein is CASSTGQGAEYGYTF. CDR3 nucleotides: TGTGCCAGTAGTACAGGACAGGGTGCTGAGTATGGCTACACCTTC. Combining the CDR3 with reference TRBV19 and TRBJ1-2 gives the whole variable domain DGGITQSPKYLFRKEGQNVTLSCEQNLNHDAMYWYRQDPGQGLRLIYYSQIVNDFQKGDIAEGYSVSREKKESFPLTVTSAQKNPTAFYLCASSTGQGAEYGYTFGSGTRLTVV.

The chain links TRBV4-2 to TRBJ1-5; D perhaps matches TRBD1 (6 bases). Germline loops: CDR1 LGHNA, CDR2 YNFKEQ. Trimming cost V 0 bases and J 6 bases, with 12 bases left between them. The CDR3 is made up of 15 amino acids. The CDR3 DNA follows: TGTGCCAGCAGCCAAGAACGGGGGGGCGGTCAGCCCCAGCATTTT. This translates into CASSQERGGGQPQHF.

The CDR3 loop is CASSFLRDFRDTEAFF. The CDR3 DNA sequence: TGTGCCAGTAGTTTCCTGCGGGACTTTAGGGACACTGAAGCTTTCTTT. V usage is TRBV19 and J usage is TRBJ1-1; the D gene is possibly TRBD1 (5 bases). The CDR3 totals 16 residues. V dropped 5 bases and J dropped 3 bases, with 19 bases sitting between them. CDR1 is LNHDA, CDR2 SQIVND, per germline (reference sequence). Variable domain in full (rest from reference TRBV19 and TRBJ1-1): DGGITQSPKYLFRKEGQNVTLSCEQNLNHDAMYWYRQDPGQGLRLIYYSQIVNDFQKGDIAEGYSVSREKKESFPLTVTSAQKNPTAFYLCASSFLRDFRDTEAFFGQGTRLTVV.

The CDR3 nucleotides read TGCGCCAGCAGCTTGGAGGAGCAGGGGATAGATACGCAGTATTTT. Its translation is CASSLEEQGIDTQYF. V gene TRBV5-1 combines with J gene TRBJ2-3; D might be TRBD1 (6 bases). V gave up 0 bases and J gave up 5 bases, with 13 bases separating them. The CDR3 contains 15 residues. Per the germline V gene, CDR1 is SGHRS and CDR2 is YFSETQ. Full variable domain (rest looked up from reference TRBV5-1 and TRBJ2-3): KAGVTQTPRYLIKTRGQQVTLSCSPISGHRSVSWYQQTPGQGLQFLFEYFSETQRNKGNFPGRFSGRQFSNSRSEMNVSTLELGDSALYLCASSLEEQGIDTQYFGPGTRLTVL.

This rearrangement joins TRBV5-1 to TRBJ2-5; perhaps TRBD2 as D (6 bases). The V end lost 3 bases, the J end lost 2 bases, and 8 bases lay between the germline ends. This CDR3 has 13 amino acids. From germline, CDR1 is SGHRS and CDR2 YFSETQ. The CDR3 nucleotides read TGCGCCAGCAGCTGGGGGGTTCAAGAGACCCAGTACTTC. This translates into CASSWGVQETQYF.

The V call is TRBV5-1, the J call TRBJ1-4; TRBD1 is a possible D gene (5 bases). Germline CDR1 reads SGHRS; CDR2 reads YFSETQ. V was cut by 4 bases and J by 7 bases, with 11 bases left in between. The CDR3 has 13 amino acids. The CDR3 is CASSPGPTEKLFF. DNA of the CDR3: TGCGCCAGCAGCCCAGGGCCCACTGAAAAACTGTTTTTT.

Notes on this clone: Mismatch with germline at one junction end may stem from a read error. The V and J genes are TRBV12-5 and TRBJ1-4, with a weak D call TRBD1 (5 bases). The CDR3 contains 12 residues. In germline, CDR1 is LGHNT, CDR2 FRNRAP. CDR3 region: CASGLSPGIYFF. The CDR3 DNA reads TGTGCTAGTGGTTTGTCCCCAGGGATCTACTTCTTT.

This chain links TRBV15 with TRBJ1-3; D gene ambiguous. Germline-derived CDR1 and CDR2 are LNHNV and YYDKDF (reference sequence). The CDR3 sequence is 16 residues long. Trimming shortened V by 0 bases and J by 0 bases, and 9 bases separated the two germline ends. In nucleotides, the CDR3 is TGTGCCACCAGCAGAGATAGTGCGCTCTCTGGAAACACCATATATTTT. This codes for CATSRDSALSGNTIYF.

The chain recombines TRBV7-3 with TRBJ2-4; D might be TRBD2 (5 bases). The CDR3 totals 13 residues. Germline lookup yields CDR1 SGHTA and CDR2 FQGTGA. Trimming left V 4 bases short and J 3 bases short, with 7 bases between. The DNA of the CDR3 is TGTGCCAGCAGCTCGGGGAACAAAAACATTCAGTACTTC. As protein: CASSSGNKNIQYF.